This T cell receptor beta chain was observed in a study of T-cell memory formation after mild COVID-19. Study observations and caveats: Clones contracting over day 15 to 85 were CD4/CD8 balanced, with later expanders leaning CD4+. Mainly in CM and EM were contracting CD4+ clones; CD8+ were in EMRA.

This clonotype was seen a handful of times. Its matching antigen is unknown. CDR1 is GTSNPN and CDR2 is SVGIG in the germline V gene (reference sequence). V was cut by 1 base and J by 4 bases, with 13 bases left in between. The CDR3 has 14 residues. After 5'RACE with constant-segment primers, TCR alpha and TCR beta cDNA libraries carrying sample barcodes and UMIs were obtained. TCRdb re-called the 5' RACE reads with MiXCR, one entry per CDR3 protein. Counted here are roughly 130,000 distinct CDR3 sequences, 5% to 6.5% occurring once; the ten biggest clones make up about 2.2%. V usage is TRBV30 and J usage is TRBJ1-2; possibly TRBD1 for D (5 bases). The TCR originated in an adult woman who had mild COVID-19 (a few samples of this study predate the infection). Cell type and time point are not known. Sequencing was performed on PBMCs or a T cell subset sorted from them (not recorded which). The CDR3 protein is CAWSGGQSSYGYTF. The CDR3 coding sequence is TGTGCCTGGAGTGGGGGCCAGTCCAGCTATGGCTACACCTTC.